This T cell receptor (beta chain) was observed in a study of a mutant IDH1 vaccine in newly diagnosed glioma. Overall study context: Vaccines were begun 4-6 weeks after radiotherapy alone, or with temozolomide cycles. Antecedent treatment encompassed radiotherapy, temozolomide, or their combination; the majority received both.

Findings and limits, study-wide: It was about 95% of patients that developed vaccine-induced immune responses.

Time point given: week 23, last vaccination. With topical imiquimod, each dose of the vaccine consisted of 300 ug of mutant IDH1 20-mer peptide. Germline V gene lookup returns CDR1 SQVTM and CDR2 ANQGSEA. CDR3 length equals 15 residues. The germline V and J ends were trimmed by 5 bases and 0 bases, with 16 bases remaining between them. On this clone: As yet, its antigen is unknown.

The assay was immunoSEQ multiplex PCR, and TCRdb's table has in-frame clones only and misses some. Here the sample spans tens of thousands of clones, about 81% being singletons. The starting material was PBMCs, obtained from a glioma patient whose treatment included an IDH1 peptide vaccine. The sequence came from a woman aged 40 to 50 with glioma. Some clones in this sample may be carry-over from other donors' samples. This chain uses TRBV29-1 with TRBJ1-2; maybe TRBD1 (5 bases). The CDR3: CSVYFYGASNYGYTF. CDR3 DNA sequence: TGCAGCGTTTATTTTTATGGGGCCTCTAACTATGGCTACACCTTC.